The next 16 T cell receptor beta chains were all read from a single sample in a study of T cell responses to AZD1222 COVID-19 vaccine. The table came from immunoSEQ multiplex PCR; TCRdb's copy has only in-frame clones and leaves some out. The sample lists about 130,000 clones, 70% to 90% occurring once. The sequencing used peripheral blood, collected on day 0 of AZD1222 vaccination. These receptors all stem from an adult in good health.

This clone was recorded only once. This rearrangement joins TRBV28 to TRBJ2-7, with D perhaps TRBD1 (5 bases). Looked up from germline, CDR1 is MDHEN and CDR2 is SYDVKM. V was clipped by 8 bases and J by 0 bases, with 23 bases between them. The CDR3 is made up of 17 amino acids. The chain's CDR3 is CASALPYSQAISYEQYF. CDR3 DNA sequence: TGTGCCAGCGCGTTACCATATTCACAGGCCATCTCCTACGAGCAGTACTTC.

This clone was detected a few times. The rearrangement links TRBV30 to TRBJ1-2, with 10 bases fitting TRBD1. Germline V gene data show CDR1 as GTSNPN and CDR2 as SVGIG (reference sequence). The CDR3 consists of 14 residues. J was trimmed by 8 bases and V by 2 bases; bases with no gene match: 8. CDR3 DNA sequence: TGTGCCTGGAGTATAGGAGGGACAGGGGTCGGCTACACCTTC. It translates to CAWSIGGTGVGYTF.

The chain is built from TRBV18 and TRBJ1-1; weak D call: TRBD1 (6 bases). Germline CDR1 and CDR2: KGHSH and LQKENI. This CDR3 contains 14 residues. The ends were cut back, 3 bases at V and 5 bases at J, with 13 bases in the middle. The CDR3 region is CASSPAQGLTEAFF. CDR3 sequence (DNA): TGTGCCAGCTCACCGGCACAGGGTTTGACTGAAGCTTTCTTT.

The rearrangement uses TRBV5-4 and TRBJ1-2; a weak D match, TRBD1 (5 bases). The CDR3 has 16 amino acids. Germline V gene data show CDR1 as SGHNT and CDR2 as YYREEE (reference sequence). V was shortened by 4 bases and J by 1 base, with 17 bases between the two germline ends. CDR3 DNA sequence: TGTGCCAGCAGCCCATCCGGGACCATCAATAACTATGGCTACACCTTC. Residues: CASSPSGTINNYGYTF.

The chain joins TRBV11-3 to TRBJ2-5; a possible D gene is TRBD1 (6 bases). Germline values: CDR1 SGHNT, CDR2 YENEEA. V gave up 5 bases and J gave up 4 bases, with 20 bases separating them. CDR3 length equals 16 residues. CDR3 loop: CASSTTTGSNLETQYF. CDR3 nucleotide sequence: TGTGCCAGCAGCACAACCACAGGGTCTAATCTAGAGACCCAGTACTTC. The complete variable domain, with remaining parts taken from reference TRBV11-3 and TRBJ2-5, reads EAGVVQSPRYKIIEKKQPVAFWCNPISGHNTLYWYLQNLGQGPELLIRYENEEAVDDSQLPKDRFSAERLKGVDSTLKIQPAELGDSAVYLCASSTTTGSNLETQYFGPGTRLLVL.

The genes are TRBV24-1 and TRBJ2-3; D is unclear. CDR1 and CDR2 (germline): KGHDR, SFDVKD. The V end was cut by 5 bases, the J end by 1 base, with 9 bases between. The CDR3 has 14 amino acids. CDR3 nucleotides: TGTGCCACCAGTGGTGGGTGGGGCACAGATACGCAGTATTTT. This sequence encodes CATSGGWGTDTQYF.

The rearrangement joins TRBV13 to TRBJ2-1; 11 nucleotides agree with TRBD2. Germline-derived CDR1 and CDR2 are PRHDT and FYEKMQ (reference sequence). J lost 8 bases, V lost 5 bases, and 14 bases had no gene match. CDR3 length equals 17 residues. As DNA, the CDR3 is TGTGCCAGCAGCCCTTGGGGATTAGCGGGAGGGATGGATGAGCAGTTCTTC. It codes for CASSPWGLAGGMDEQFF.

The chain has TRBV6-2 or TRBV6-3 and TRBJ1-5; 7 nucleotides agree with TRBD1. The V segment lost 5 bases and the J segment 1 base; nucleotides outside the gene matches: 8. Germline CDR1 MNHEY, CDR2 SVGEGT. The length of the CDR3 is 16 residues. CDR3 DNA: TGTGCCAGCAGTCAAATACAGGGGTTGAGCAATCAGCCCCAGCATTTT. This codes for CASSQIQGLSNQPQHF.

This clone was counted only a few times. This chain uses TRBV2 with TRBJ2-7; TRBD1 or TRBD2 may be the D gene (5 bases each). Germline V CDR1 and CDR2: SNHLY, FYNNEI. This CDR3 region has 13 residues. Trimming stripped 6 bases from V and 1 base from J, with 10 bases between. CDR3 coding DNA: TGTGCCAGCAGGCTTGAGGGGTCCTACGAGCAGTACTTC. Residues: CASRLEGSYEQYF. Complete variable domain (other parts from reference TRBV2 and TRBJ2-7): EPEVTQTPSHQVTQMGQEVILRCVPISNHLYFYWYRQILGQKVEFLVSFYNNEISEKSEIFDDQFSVERPDGSNFTLKIRSTKLEDSAMYFCASRLEGSYEQYFGPGTRLTVT.

The chain is built from TRBV7-7 and TRBJ1-1; D is undetermined. The CDR3 covers 19 residues. V lost 1 base to trimming and J lost 1 base, with 22 bases between them. From germline, CDR1 is SSHAT and CDR2 FNYEAQ (reference sequence). CDR3 sequence reads: CASSLVAGTVRFKNTEAFF. In DNA form, the CDR3 reads TGTGCCAGCAGCTTAGTCGCGGGAACGGTCCGTTTTAAGAACACTGAAGCTTTCTTT.

This clone was recorded only once. J is TRBJ2-7 and V is TRBV9; D might be TRBD2 (5 bases). Germline V gene lookup returns CDR1 SGDLS and CDR2 YYNGEE. The V end lost 4 bases, the J end lost 0 bases, and 11 bases lay between the germline ends. The CDR3 consists of 14 residues. CDR3 DNA sequence: TGTGCCAGCAGCCCTCCGGACTCCTCCTACGAGCAGTACTTC. Translating it yields CASSPPDSSYEQYF.

This chain uses TRBV3-1 (or the pseudogene TRBV3-2) with TRBJ1-1; D call uncertain. V shed 0 bases and J shed 0 bases, with 11 bases lying between them. Per the germline V gene, CDR1 is LGHDT and CDR2 is YNNKEL (reference sequence). The CDR3 contains 16 residues. CDR3 loop: CASSQDPRQMNTEAFF. DNA for the CDR3: TGTGCCAGCAGCCAAGACCCTAGGCAGATGAACACTGAAGCTTTCTTT.

This rearrangement joins TRBV5-8 to TRBJ1-3; 8 nucleotides match TRBD1. Germline V gene lookup returns CDR1 SGHTS and CDR2 YDEGEE. The CDR3 has 16 residues. The trim removed 2 bases at V and 0 bases at J, leaving 4 bases unmatched. CDR3 residues: CASSFTGQVSGNTIYF. CDR3 DNA: TGTGCCAGCAGCTTTACGGGACAGGTCTCTGGAAACACCATATATTTT.

The sample holds a few counts of this clone. V is TRBV11-2 and J is TRBJ2-7, with D perhaps TRBD2 (5 bases). V was clipped by 0 bases and J by 7 bases, with 16 bases between them. The CDR3 extends over 15 amino acids. Germline V gene sequence: CDR1 SGHAT, CDR2 FQNNGV. The CDR3 nucleotides read TGTGCCAGCAGCTTAGATCGAGCGGACGTACGGGAGCAGTACTTC. Its protein is CASSLDRADVREQYF.

This chain uses TRBV28 with TRBJ1-2; 8 nucleotides match TRBD1. The germline gives CDR1 MDHEN, CDR2 SYDVKM. Germline trimming cut 9 bases from V and 2 bases from J; bases unmatched to any gene: 17. The CDR3 has 17 residues. In DNA form, the CDR3 reads TGTGCCAGTAGGAAAAGGGGGGGACAGGCAGAAAACTATGGCTACACCTTC. This translates into CASRKRGGQAENYGYTF.

The chain links TRBV13 to TRBJ1-1; tentative D call: TRBD1 (5 bases). V gave up 4 bases and J gave up 1 base, with 7 bases separating them. The CDR3 spans 13 residues. The germline CDR1 and CDR2 sequences are PRHDT and FYEKMQ (reference sequence). The CDR3 is CASSSGGNTEAFF. CDR3 DNA sequence: TGTGCCAGCAGCTCTGGGGGGAACACTGAAGCTTTCTTT.